This TCR beta chain is from a study of OX40 agonist ivuxolimab in advanced cancers. Across the study: Six ivuxolimab dose levels, 0.01 to 10 mg/kg, were given intravenously every 2 weeks. Partial responses were achieved by three patients, one with hepatocellular carcinoma and two with cutaneous melanoma.

Of note for this clone: Antigen unknown.

People who had autoimmune disease history or systemic immunosuppression were excluded. The germline gives CDR1 SGHRS, CDR2 YFSETQ. The CDR3 loop spans 15 amino acids. V gave up 4 bases and J gave up 5 bases; unmatched junction bases: 6. Libraries were prepared by immunoSEQ multiplex PCR; TCRdb keeps only in-frame clonotypes and omits some of them. The sample includes about 55,000 clones, approximately 91% seen only once; the top ten take roughly 7%. Study findings and constraints: At doses 0.1 to 3.0 mg/kg, CD4+ and CD8+ clones expanded.

The sequence came from an adult with an advanced solid tumor such as melanoma, head and neck, liver or kidney cancer. The sample in question was CD4+ or CD8+ T cells sorted from blood, obtained in a trial of the OX40 agonist ivuxolimab. The chain is built from TRBV5-1 and TRBJ2-5; 12 bases align to TRBD1. The CDR3 nucleotides read TGCGCCAGCAGCGGGGGACAGGGGGCCGCGGAGACCCAGTACTTC. Its translation is CASSGGQGAAETQYF.